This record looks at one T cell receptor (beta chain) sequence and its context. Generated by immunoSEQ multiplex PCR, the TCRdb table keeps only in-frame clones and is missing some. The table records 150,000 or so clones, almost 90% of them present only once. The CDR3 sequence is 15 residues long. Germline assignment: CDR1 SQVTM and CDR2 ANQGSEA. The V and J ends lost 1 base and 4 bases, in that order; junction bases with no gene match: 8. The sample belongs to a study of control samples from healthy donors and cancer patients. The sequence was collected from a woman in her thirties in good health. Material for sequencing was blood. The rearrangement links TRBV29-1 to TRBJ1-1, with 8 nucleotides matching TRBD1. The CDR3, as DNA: TGCAGCGTTGAAGGAGGACAGGGAGTCAGCACTGAAGCTTTCTTT. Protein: CSVEGGQGVSTEAFF.